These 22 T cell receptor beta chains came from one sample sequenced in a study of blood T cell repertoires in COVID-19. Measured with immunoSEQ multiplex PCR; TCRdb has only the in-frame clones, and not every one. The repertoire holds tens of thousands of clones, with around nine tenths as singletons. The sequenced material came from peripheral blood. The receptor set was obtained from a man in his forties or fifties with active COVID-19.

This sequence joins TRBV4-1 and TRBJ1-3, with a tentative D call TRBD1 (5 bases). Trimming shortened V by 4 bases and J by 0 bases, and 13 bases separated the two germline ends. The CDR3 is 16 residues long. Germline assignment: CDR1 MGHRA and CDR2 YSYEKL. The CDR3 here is CASSPRSGGSGNTIYF. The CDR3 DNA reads TGCGCCAGCAGCCCCCGGAGCGGGGGCTCTGGAAACACCATATATTTT.

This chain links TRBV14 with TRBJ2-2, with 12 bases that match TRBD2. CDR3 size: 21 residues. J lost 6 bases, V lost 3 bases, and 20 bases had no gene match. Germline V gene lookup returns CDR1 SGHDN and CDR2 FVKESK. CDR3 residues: CASSQLFRTSGTSLPSGELFF. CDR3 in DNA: TGTGCCAGCAGCCAGTTGTTCAGGACTAGCGGGACTTCCCTTCCATCCGGGGAGCTGTTTTTT. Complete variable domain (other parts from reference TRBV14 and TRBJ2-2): EAGVTQFPSHSVIEKGQTVTLRCDPISGHDNLYWYRRVMGKEIKFLLHFVKESKQDESGMPNNRFLAERTGGTYSTLKVQPAELEDSGVYFCASSQLFRTSGTSLPSGELFFGEGSRLTVL.

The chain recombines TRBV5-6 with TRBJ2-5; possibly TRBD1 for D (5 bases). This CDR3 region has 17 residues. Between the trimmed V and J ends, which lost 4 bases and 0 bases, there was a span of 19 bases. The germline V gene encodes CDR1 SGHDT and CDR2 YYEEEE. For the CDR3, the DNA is TGTGCCAGCAGCCTTCCTAGGGGTATGGGGAACCAAGAGACCCAGTACTTC. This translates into CASSLPRGMGNQETQYF. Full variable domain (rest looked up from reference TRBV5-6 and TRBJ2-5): DAGVTQSPTHLIKTRGQQVTLRCSPKSGHDTVSWYQQALGQGPQFIFQYYEEEERQRGNFPDRFSGHQFPNYSSELNVNALLLGDSALYLCASSLPRGMGNQETQYFGPGTRLLVL.

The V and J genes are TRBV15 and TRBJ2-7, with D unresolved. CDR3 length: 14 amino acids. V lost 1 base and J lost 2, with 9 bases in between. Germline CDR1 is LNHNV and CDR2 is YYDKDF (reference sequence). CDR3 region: CATSRVNTPYEQYF. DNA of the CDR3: TGTGCCACCAGCAGAGTGAATACTCCCTACGAGCAGTACTTC.

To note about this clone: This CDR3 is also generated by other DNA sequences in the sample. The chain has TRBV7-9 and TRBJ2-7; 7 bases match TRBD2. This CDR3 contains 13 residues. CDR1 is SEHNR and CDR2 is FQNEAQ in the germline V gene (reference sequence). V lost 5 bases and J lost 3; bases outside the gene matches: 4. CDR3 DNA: TGTGCCAGCAGCCCCGGGACTATCTACGAGCAGTACTTC. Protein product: CASSPGTIYEQYF.

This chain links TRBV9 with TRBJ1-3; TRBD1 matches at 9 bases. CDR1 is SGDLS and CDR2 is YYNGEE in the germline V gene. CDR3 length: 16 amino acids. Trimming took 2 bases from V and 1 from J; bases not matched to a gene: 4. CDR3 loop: CASSVDGTGSGNTIYF. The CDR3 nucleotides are TGTGCCAGCAGCGTCGATGGGACAGGGTCTGGAAACACCATATATTTT.

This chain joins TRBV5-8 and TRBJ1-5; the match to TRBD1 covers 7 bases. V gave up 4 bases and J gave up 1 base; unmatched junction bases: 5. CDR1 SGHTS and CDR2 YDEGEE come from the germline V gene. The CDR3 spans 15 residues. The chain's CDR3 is CASSLGQESNQPQHF. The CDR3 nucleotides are TGTGCCAGCAGCCTCGGACAGGAGAGCAATCAGCCCCAGCATTTT. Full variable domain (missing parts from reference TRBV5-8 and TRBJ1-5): EAGVTQSPTHLIKTRGQQATLRCSPISGHTSVYWYQQALGLGLQFLLWYDEGEERNRGNFPPRFSGRQFPNYSSELNVNALELEDSALYLCASSLGQESNQPQHFGDGTRLSIL.

CDR3 loop: CASSPSGGSPEAFF. DNA for the CDR3: TGTGCCAGCAGTCCATCGGGAGGGAGCCCTGAAGCTTTCTTT. This chain connects TRBV28 to TRBJ1-1, with D unresolved. The CDR3 length is 14 residues. CDR1 and CDR2 (germline): MDHEN, SYDVKM. Deletions cut 5 bases from V and 6 bases from J, with 16 bases between.

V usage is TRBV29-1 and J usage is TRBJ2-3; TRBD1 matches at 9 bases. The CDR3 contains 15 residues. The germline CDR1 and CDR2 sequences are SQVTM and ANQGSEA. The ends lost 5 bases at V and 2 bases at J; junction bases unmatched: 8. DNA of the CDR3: TGCAGCGTTCTACCCGGGACAGGGAACACAGATACGCAGTATTTT. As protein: CSVLPGTGNTDTQYF.

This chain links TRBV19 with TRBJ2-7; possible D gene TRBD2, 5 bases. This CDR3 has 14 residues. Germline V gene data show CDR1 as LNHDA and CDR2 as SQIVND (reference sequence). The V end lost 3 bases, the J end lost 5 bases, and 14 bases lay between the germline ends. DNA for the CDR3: TGTGCCAGTAGTATCAATCTAGCTGTTCACGAGCAGTACTTC. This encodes CASSINLAVHEQYF. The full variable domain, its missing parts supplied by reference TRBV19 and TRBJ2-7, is DGGITQSPKYLFRKEGQNVTLSCEQNLNHDAMYWYRQDPGQGLRLIYYSQIVNDFQKGDIAEGYSVSREKKESFPLTVTSAQKNPTAFYLCASSINLAVHEQYFGPGTRLTVT.

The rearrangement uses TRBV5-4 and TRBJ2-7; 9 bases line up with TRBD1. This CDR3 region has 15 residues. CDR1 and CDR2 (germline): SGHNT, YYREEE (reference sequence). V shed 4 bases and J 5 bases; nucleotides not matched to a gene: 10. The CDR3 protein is CASSPSGTGPDEQYF. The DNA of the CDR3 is TGTGCCAGCAGCCCCTCTGGGACAGGGCCCGACGAGCAGTACTTC.

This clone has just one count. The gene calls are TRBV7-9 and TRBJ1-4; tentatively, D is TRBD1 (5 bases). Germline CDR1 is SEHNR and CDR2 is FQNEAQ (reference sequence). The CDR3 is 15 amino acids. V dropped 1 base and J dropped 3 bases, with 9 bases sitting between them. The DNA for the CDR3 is TGTGCCAGCAGCTTAGATGGGGGGGCTAATGAAAAACTGTTTTTT. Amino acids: CASSLDGGANEKLFF.

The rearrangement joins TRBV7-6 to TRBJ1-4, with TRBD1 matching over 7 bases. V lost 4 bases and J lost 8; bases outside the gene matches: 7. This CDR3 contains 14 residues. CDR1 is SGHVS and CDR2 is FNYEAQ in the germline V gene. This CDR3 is CASSSRQGREKLFF. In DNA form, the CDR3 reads TGTGCCAGCAGCTCCCGACAGGGTAGGGAAAAACTGTTTTTT.

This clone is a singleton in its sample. The CDR3 loop is CASSLSGSGGNQPQHF. In DNA form, the CDR3 reads TGTGCCAGCAGTTTATCTGGCAGCGGGGGCAATCAGCCCCAGCATTTT. The gene calls are TRBV28 and TRBJ1-5; D is ambiguous. The CDR3 covers 16 residues. CDR1 is MDHEN, CDR2 SYDVKM, per germline. V lost 1 base and J lost 2, with 12 bases in between.

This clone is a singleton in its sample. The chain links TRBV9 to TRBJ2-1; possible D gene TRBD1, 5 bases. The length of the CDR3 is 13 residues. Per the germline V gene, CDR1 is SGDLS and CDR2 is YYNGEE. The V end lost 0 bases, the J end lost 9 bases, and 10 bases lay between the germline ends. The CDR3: CASSVEQGGEQFF. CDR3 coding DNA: TGTGCCAGCAGCGTAGAGCAGGGCGGTGAGCAGTTCTTC.

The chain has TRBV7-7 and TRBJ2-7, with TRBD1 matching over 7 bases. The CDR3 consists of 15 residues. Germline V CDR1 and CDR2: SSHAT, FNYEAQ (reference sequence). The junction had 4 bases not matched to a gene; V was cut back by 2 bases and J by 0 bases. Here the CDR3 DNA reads TGTGCCAGCAGCTTATACCGGGACAGCTCCTACGAGCAGTACTTC. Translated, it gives CASSLYRDSSYEQYF.

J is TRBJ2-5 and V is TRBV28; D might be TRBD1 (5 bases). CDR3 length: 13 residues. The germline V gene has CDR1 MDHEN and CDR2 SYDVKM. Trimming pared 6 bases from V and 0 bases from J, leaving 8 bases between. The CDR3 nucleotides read TGTGCCAGCAGCCAGGGAAACCAAGAGACCCAGTACTTC. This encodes CASSQGNQETQYF.

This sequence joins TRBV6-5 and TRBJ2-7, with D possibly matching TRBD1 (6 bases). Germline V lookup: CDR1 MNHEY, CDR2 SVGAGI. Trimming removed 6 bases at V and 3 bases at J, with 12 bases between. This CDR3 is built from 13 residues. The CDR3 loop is CASRPGHLYEQYF. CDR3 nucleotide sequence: TGTGCCAGCAGGCCGGGACACCTCTACGAGCAGTACTTC.

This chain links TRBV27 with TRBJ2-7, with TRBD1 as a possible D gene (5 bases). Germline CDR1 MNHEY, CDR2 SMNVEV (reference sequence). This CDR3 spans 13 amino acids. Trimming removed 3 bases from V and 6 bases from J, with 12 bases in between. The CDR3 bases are TGTGCCAGCAGTTTCTCACAGGCTGGCGAGCAGTACTTC. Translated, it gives CASSFSQAGEQYF.

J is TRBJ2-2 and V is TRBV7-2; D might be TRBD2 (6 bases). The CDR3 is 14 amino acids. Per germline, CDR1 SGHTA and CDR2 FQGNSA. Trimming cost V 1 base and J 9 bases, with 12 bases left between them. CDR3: CASSLDGGYRELFF. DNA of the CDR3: TGTGCCAGCAGCTTAGACGGGGGTTACAGGGAGCTGTTTTTT.

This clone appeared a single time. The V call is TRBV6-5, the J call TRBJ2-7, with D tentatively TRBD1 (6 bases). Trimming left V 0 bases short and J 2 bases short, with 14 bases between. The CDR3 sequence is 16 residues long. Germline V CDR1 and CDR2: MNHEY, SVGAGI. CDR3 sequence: CASSYSIGGDAYEQYF. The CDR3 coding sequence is TGTGCCAGCAGTTACTCGATTGGGGGCGACGCCTACGAGCAGTACTTC.

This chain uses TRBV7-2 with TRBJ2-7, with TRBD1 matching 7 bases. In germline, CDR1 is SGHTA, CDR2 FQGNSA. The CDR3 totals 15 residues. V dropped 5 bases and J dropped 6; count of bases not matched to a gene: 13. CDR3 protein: CASSVRDSSQGEQYF. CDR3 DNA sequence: TGTGCCAGCAGCGTCCGGGACAGCTCTCAGGGCGAGCAGTACTTC.